These 4 T cell receptor beta chains originate from one sample sequenced in a study of shared clonotypes between healthy human individuals (dated by TCRdb to 2018 to 2020). Libraries were constructed by the immunoSEQ multiplex PCR assay. The source is immuneACCESS, and TCRdb retained only in-frame sequences with V and J called. Part of the clones is not carried over; for the studies checked, unresolved V genes explain less than half of this, and the remainder is unexplained. This sample gives about 460,000 clones in total; around 77% of them show up just once. Approximately 12% of the sample lies in the top ten. Sequencing was carried out using PBMCs. These receptors were collected from a woman aged 40 to 50 in good health. Some clones in this sample may be carry-over from other donors' samples.

This rearrangement joins TRBV5-4 to TRBJ1-4; 8 nucleotides align to TRBD1. V dropped 4 bases and J dropped 0; count of bases not matched to a gene: 11. CDR3 length: 18 residues. CDR1 SGHNT and CDR2 YYREEE come from the germline V gene (reference sequence). The CDR3 loop is CASSPTGQGLATNEKLFF. The CDR3 nucleotides are TGTGCCAGCAGCCCAACCGGACAGGGCCTTGCAACTAATGAAAAACTGTTTTTT.

The V gene is TRBV6-5, the J gene TRBJ2-7; 11 bases agree with TRBD1. Germline loops: CDR1 MNHEY, CDR2 SVGAGI. Trimming at V came to 5 bases and at J to 4 bases, leaving 7 bases not matched to a gene. The CDR3 runs 15 residues. This chain's CDR3 is CASSPRTGGGYEQYF. The DNA of the CDR3 is TGTGCCAGCAGTCCCCGGACAGGGGGCGGTTACGAGCAGTACTTC.

This clone was observed a single time. The chain recombines TRBV28 with TRBJ2-7; 7 nucleotides match TRBD1. The CDR3 sequence is 14 residues long. The junction had 5 bases not matched to a gene; V was cut back by 3 bases and J by 3 bases. Germline V gives CDR1 MDHEN, CDR2 SYDVKM. The chain's CDR3 is CASSFQGEIYEQYF. Here the CDR3 DNA reads TGTGCCAGCAGTTTTCAGGGGGAGATCTACGAGCAGTACTTC.

As for this clone: A far larger clone is only one base removed, so a read error is likely. V gene TRBV4-2 combines with J gene TRBJ1-1, with unresolved D. CDR1 is LGHNA and CDR2 is YNFKEQ in the germline V gene. The CDR3 sequence is 15 residues long. V dropped 1 base and J dropped 7 bases, with 16 bases sitting between them. This CDR3 reads CASSQGLAGKGEAFF. CDR3 DNA: TGTGCCAGCAGCCAAGGTCTAGCGGGTAAGGGTGAAGCTTTCTTT.